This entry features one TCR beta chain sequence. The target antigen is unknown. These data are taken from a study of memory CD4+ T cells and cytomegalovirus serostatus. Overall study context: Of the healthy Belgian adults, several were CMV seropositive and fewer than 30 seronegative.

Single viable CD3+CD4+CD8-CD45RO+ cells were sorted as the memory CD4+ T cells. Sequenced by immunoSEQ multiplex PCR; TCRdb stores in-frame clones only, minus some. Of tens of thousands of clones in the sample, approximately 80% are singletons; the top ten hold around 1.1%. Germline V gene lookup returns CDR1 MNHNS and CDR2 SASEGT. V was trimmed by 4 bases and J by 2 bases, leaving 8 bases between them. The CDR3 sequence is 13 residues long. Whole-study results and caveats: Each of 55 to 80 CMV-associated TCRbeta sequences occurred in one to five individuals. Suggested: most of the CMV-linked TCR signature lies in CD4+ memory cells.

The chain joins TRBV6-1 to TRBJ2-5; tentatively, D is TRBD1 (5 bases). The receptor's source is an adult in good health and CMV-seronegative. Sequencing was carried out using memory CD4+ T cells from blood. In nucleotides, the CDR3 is TGTGCCAGCAGTGGACAGCTGCAAGAGACCCAGTACTTC. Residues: CASSGQLQETQYF.